Following are 29 T cell receptor beta chains from one sample sequenced in a study of vaccination and CD4 T cells after COVID-19. Antigen specificity for these receptors is unknown. The treatment: approximately 11-day PBMC culture with coronavirus spike peptide pools or control peptides (ViraFEST assay). Oncomine TCR Beta short-read sequencing was applied to DNA from cultured CD4+ T cells. TCRdb independently ran MiXCR on the PCR reads; one entry per CDR3 protein. The sample contains about 13,000 distinct CDR3 sequences, nearly 80% of which appear only once. Sample: CD4+ T cells from blood, cultured in vitro. These TCRs come from a human donor who had recovered from COVID-19.

The rearrangement uses TRBV18 and TRBJ1-2; D ambiguous. CDR1 and CDR2 from the germline V gene are KGHSH and LQKENI. The CDR3 covers 12 residues. V was trimmed by 2 bases and J by 7 bases, leaving 8 bases between them. CDR3 region: CASSPMEGGYTF. The CDR3 region has the DNA TGTGCCAGCTCACCAATGGAAGGTGGCTACACCTTC.

The rearrangement uses TRBV19 and TRBJ1-5; TRBD1 aligns across 10 bases. Germline V gives CDR1 LNHDA, CDR2 SQIVND (reference sequence). This CDR3 is 19 amino acids long. V lost 1 base, J lost 1 base, and 10 bases stayed unmatched. CDR3 bases: TGTGCCAGTAGTATAGGGAGCGACAGGGGGCTTCGAAGCAATCAGCCCCAGCATTTT. As protein: CASSIGSDRGLRSNQPQHF.

This clonotype was counted a few times. The chain combines TRBV7-2 with TRBJ1-2, with TRBD1 matching over 7 bases. The CDR3 spans 12 residues. The V and J ends lost 5 bases and 8 bases, in that order; junction bases with no gene match: 5. Germline CDR1 is SGHTA and CDR2 is FQGNSA. CDR3 amino acids: CASSTGVWGYTF. The CDR3 DNA reads TGTGCCAGCAGCACAGGGGTATGGGGCTACACCTTC.

The chain is built from TRBV28 and TRBJ1-4; a possible D gene is TRBD1 (5 bases). Germline V gives CDR1 MDHEN, CDR2 SYDVKM. The CDR3 is made up of 14 amino acids. Trimming cost V 3 bases and J 9 bases, with 14 bases left between them. The CDR3 region has the DNA TGTGCCAGCAGTTTGGGGGGTCGTAGCCAAAAACTGTTTTTT. This translates into CASSLGGRSQKLFF.

This chain connects TRBV19 to TRBJ1-2; 9 bases line up with TRBD1. The CDR3 is 15 amino acids. In germline, CDR1 is LNHDA, CDR2 SQIVND (reference sequence). V was pared by 7 bases and J by 2 bases, with 8 bases of the junction left unmatched. The CDR3, as DNA: TGTGCCAGTAATCGCCCCGGACAGGGGAACTATGGCTACACCTTC. This codes for CASNRPGQGNYGYTF.

The count of this clonotype is one. V is TRBV19 and J is TRBJ1-5; D unclear. CDR1 is LNHDA, CDR2 SQIVND, per germline (reference sequence). Trimming cost V 3 bases and J 4 bases, with 13 bases left between them. This CDR3 region has 15 residues. CDR3 coding DNA: TGTGCCAGTAGTATTTGGGGATCAGTTAATCAGCCCCAGCATTTT. As protein: CASSIWGSVNQPQHF.

The V gene is TRBV7-2, the J gene TRBJ2-1; TRBD1 matches 7 bases. The CDR3 extends over 15 amino acids. The V gene's germline CDR1 is SGHTA and CDR2 FQGNSA. J was trimmed by 1 base and V by 2 bases; bases with no gene match: 2. CDR3 residues: CASSLQTGSYNEQFF. DNA for the CDR3: TGTGCCAGCAGCTTACAGACAGGGTCCTACAATGAGCAGTTCTTC. The whole variable domain, filled in from reference TRBV7-2 and TRBJ2-1, reads GAGVSQSPSNKVTEKGKDVELRCDPISGHTALYWYRQSLGQGLEFLIYFQGNSAPDKSGLPSDRFSAERTGGSVSTLTIQRTQQEDSAVYLCASSLQTGSYNEQFFGPGTRLTVL.

The sample holds one count of this clonotype. This rearrangement joins TRBV7-6 to TRBJ1-1; maybe TRBD1 (5 bases). The V end lost 6 bases, the J end lost 4 bases, and 18 bases lay between the germline ends. From germline, CDR1 is SGHVS and CDR2 FNYEAQ. The CDR3 totals 15 residues. CDR3 loop: CASSKGRLGVTEAFF. The DNA for the CDR3 is TGTGCCAGCAGTAAAGGGCGGTTAGGGGTCACTGAAGCTTTCTTT.

The chain carries TRBV6-4 and TRBJ2-5; 9 bases are shared with TRBD2. The CDR3 totals 15 residues. With 8 bases clipped from V and 5 bases from J, the junction kept 12 bases outside the gene matches. CDR1 MRHNA and CDR2 SNTAGT come from the germline V gene. As DNA, the CDR3 is TGTGCCAGCTCCCCGATAGCGGGAGAGTTTGAGACCCAGTACTTC. Translation: CASSPIAGEFETQYF.

The V and J genes are TRBV24-1 and TRBJ2-3; D ambiguous. Germline assignment: CDR1 KGHDR and CDR2 SFDVKD. The V and J ends lost 1 base and 0 bases respectively, with 7 bases between them. CDR3 length: 15 amino acids. CDR3 amino acids: CATSDFPQSTDTQYF. CDR3 bases: TGTGCCACCAGTGATTTTCCCCAGAGCACAGATACGCAGTATTTT.

This chain connects TRBV20-1 to TRBJ1-1; 8 positions agree with TRBD1. V dropped 0 bases and J dropped 2; count of bases not matched to a gene: 5. The germline V gene encodes CDR1 DFQATT and CDR2 SNEGSKA (reference sequence). The CDR3 length is 15 residues. The CDR3 here is CSARDPGGDNTEAFF. In DNA, the CDR3 is TGCAGTGCTAGAGACCCAGGGGGCGATAACACTGAAGCTTTCTTT.

V gene TRBV28 combines with J gene TRBJ2-3, with D hard to call. This CDR3 has 14 residues. V lost 4 bases to trimming and J lost 6 bases, with 14 bases between them. Per the germline V gene, CDR1 is MDHEN and CDR2 is SYDVKM. The CDR3, as DNA: TGTGCCAGCAGTTCCGGTTTTTTCATGGATACGCAGTATTTT. Translating gives CASSSGFFMDTQYF. Complete variable domain (other parts from reference TRBV28 and TRBJ2-3): DVKVTQSSRYLVKRTGEKVFLECVQDMDHENMFWYRQDPGLGLRLIYFSYDVKMKEKGDIPEGYSVSREKKERFSLILESASTNQTSMYLCASSSGFFMDTQYFGPGTRLTVL.

This chain connects TRBV28 to TRBJ2-7, with TRBD2 matching over 14 bases. CDR3 length: 15 residues. Losses at the gene ends were 6 bases for V and 6 bases for J; bases not matched to a gene: 7. The germline V gene encodes CDR1 MDHEN and CDR2 SYDVKM. CDR3 in DNA: TGTGCCAGCAGCTCCGGGACTAGCGGGAGTAGCGAGCAGTACTTC. Translated, it gives CASSSGTSGSSEQYF.

CDR3 region: CASTTSGRSKNIQYF. In nucleotides, the CDR3 is TGTGCCAGCACCACTAGCGGGAGATCCAAAAACATTCAGTACTTC. V usage is TRBV6-2 or TRBV6-3 and J usage is TRBJ2-4, with TRBD2 matching over 11 bases. The germline CDR1 and CDR2 sequences are MNHEY and SVGEGT. The CDR3 contains 15 residues. After removal of 7 bases from V and 2 bases from J, the junction contained 4 bases not matched to a gene.

This chain connects TRBV20-1 to TRBJ2-5, with D unresolved. V was pared by 0 bases and J by 1 base, with 9 bases between. This CDR3 has 14 residues. Looked up from germline, CDR1 is DFQATT and CDR2 is SNEGSKA (reference sequence). Here the CDR3 reads CSARDDGRQETQYF. CDR3 nucleotide sequence: TGCAGTGCTAGAGACGACGGCCGCCAAGAGACCCAGTACTTC.

This clonotype was found a few times. The V gene is TRBV27, the J gene TRBJ1-5; tentatively, D is TRBD1 (6 bases). Germline assignment: CDR1 MNHEY and CDR2 SMNVEV (reference sequence). CDR3 length: 15 residues. V gave up 5 bases and J gave up 2 bases, with 13 bases separating them. CDR3 sequence: CASSPRGSGNQPQHF. The DNA of the CDR3 is TGTGCCAGCAGTCCGAGGGGGTCGGGCAATCAGCCCCAGCATTTT.

The chain links TRBV2 to TRBJ1-2; a possible D gene is TRBD1 (6 bases). Looked up from germline, CDR1 is SNHLY and CDR2 is FYNNEI. V dropped 7 bases and J dropped 1 base, with 10 bases sitting between them. The CDR3 is 13 amino acids. The CDR3 DNA sequence: TGTGCCAGCATAGAGGACAGTAACTATGGCTACACCTTC. This gives the protein CASIEDSNYGYTF.

About this clonotype: The junction does not match germline at one end; this may be a read error. The rearrangement joins TRBV4-1 to TRBJ1-2, with D possibly matching TRBD1 (6 bases). This CDR3 is 18 amino acids long. Germline assignment: CDR1 MGHRA and CDR2 YSYEKL. This chain's CDR3 is CASSQGQAISLVGYGYTF. CDR3 nucleotides: TGCGCCAGCAGCCAGGGACAAGCAATATCCCTCGTTGGCTATGGCTACACTTTC.

The gene calls are TRBV19 and TRBJ1-1; D gene unclear. Per germline, CDR1 LNHDA and CDR2 SQIVND (reference sequence). The CDR3 sequence is 14 residues long. Deletions cut 6 bases from V and 2 bases from J, with 13 bases between. CDR3 nucleotide sequence: TGTGCCAGTAGCTGGCAGGCCTTCAACACTGAAGCTTTCTTT. It codes for CASSWQAFNTEAFF.

The chain recombines TRBV20-1 with TRBJ1-2; D is uncertain. Germline CDR1 and CDR2: DFQATT and SNEGSKA (reference sequence). V was shortened by 7 bases and J by 2 bases, with 14 bases between the two germline ends. The CDR3 is 13 residues long. The CDR3 loop is CSGGGRMNYGYTF. The CDR3 nucleotides are TGCAGTGGGGGAGGTCGGATGAACTATGGCTACACCTTC.

With respect to this clonotype: Compared with germline, one end of the junction differs, possibly owing to a read error. V usage is TRBV7-7 and J usage is TRBJ2-2; 12 positions match TRBD2. CDR1 is SSHAT and CDR2 is FNYEAQ in the germline V gene (reference sequence). The CDR3 runs to 19 residues. The CDR3 region is CASSPLVLAGGSNTGGLFF. CDR3 DNA: TGTGCCAGCAGCCCACTCGTACTAGCGGGAGGATCGAACACCGGGGGGCTGTTTTTT.

The chain couples TRBV11-2 to TRBJ1-6, with D uncertain. The V and J ends lost 3 bases and 3 bases respectively, with 0 bases between them. The germline gives CDR1 SGHAT, CDR2 FQNNGV. CDR3 length: 12 amino acids. The chain's CDR3 is CASSFYNSPLHF. The DNA for the CDR3 is TGTGCCAGCAGCTTCTATAATTCACCCCTCCACTTT.

This chain links TRBV6-1 with TRBJ1-5, with a weak D call TRBD1 (5 bases). The length of the CDR3 is 15 residues. With 5 bases removed from V and 1 base from J, the gap between germline ends came to 12 bases. Per germline, CDR1 MNHNS and CDR2 SASEGT. The CDR3 reads CASSPMAGSNQPQHF. The CDR3 bases are TGTGCCAGCAGTCCGATGGCAGGGAGCAATCAGCCCCAGCATTTT.

The chain recombines TRBV7-6 with TRBJ2-7; D is ambiguous. Trimming took off 3 bases at V and 4 bases at J, with 7 bases between the two ends. This CDR3 has 12 amino acids. Germline loops: CDR1 SGHVS, CDR2 FNYEAQ. This chain's CDR3 is CASSLTKYEQYF. Written as DNA, the CDR3 is TGTGCCAGCAGCTTGACAAAGTACGAGCAGTACTTC.

The V gene is TRBV20-1, the J gene TRBJ2-5; possible D gene TRBD2, 6 bases. Germline CDR1 reads DFQATT; CDR2 reads SNEGSKA (reference sequence). Trimming left V 0 bases short and J 4 bases short, with 18 bases between. This CDR3 has 16 amino acids. The CDR3 region is CSARDLRGRGLETQYF. The DNA for the CDR3 is TGCAGTGCTAGAGATCTTCGGGGGAGAGGGTTAGAGACCCAGTACTTC.

CDR3 in amino acids: CSARASGRAISGELFF. CDR3 in DNA: TGCAGTGCTAGGGCAAGCGGGAGGGCCATTAGCGGGGAGCTGTTTTTT. The genes are TRBV20-1 and TRBJ2-2; 10 nucleotides align to TRBD2. Germline V gives CDR1 DFQATT, CDR2 SNEGSKA (reference sequence). V gave up 3 bases and J gave up 7 bases; unmatched junction bases: 11. The CDR3 is 16 residues long.

This clonotype was seen more than once but under ten times. This chain uses TRBV6-1 with TRBJ1-5; 7 bases are shared with TRBD1. Germline V gene sequence: CDR1 MNHNS, CDR2 SASEGT. The CDR3 length is 16 residues. V shed 7 bases, J shed 0 bases, and the junction held 9 bases outside the gene matches. For the CDR3, the DNA is TGTGCCAGCACTCGGGACAGCGCCTATAGCAATCAGCCCCAGCATTTT. Residues: CASTRDSAYSNQPQHF.

The chain carries TRBV7-2 and TRBJ1-5; TRBD1 matches 9 bases. Per germline, CDR1 SGHTA and CDR2 FQGNSA. The V gene end was trimmed by 1 base and the J gene end by 7 bases; junction bases not matched to a gene: 8. The CDR3 runs 16 residues. In DNA, the CDR3 is TGTGCCAGCAGCTTAGGCCTGACAGGGGGGAGGCAGCCCCAGCATTTT. This sequence encodes CASSLGLTGGRQPQHF.

CDR3 in DNA: TGTGCCAGCAGCTTAGTCCTCAATTCACCCCTCCACTTT. Translation gives CASSLVLNSPLHF. The chain combines TRBV7-8 with TRBJ1-6; no clear D. The CDR3 loop spans 13 amino acids. Germline V lookup: CDR1 SGHVS, CDR2 FQNEAQ. V shed 1 base and J shed 7 bases, with 5 bases lying between them.